This entry concerns a single TCR beta chain. Between the trimmed V and J ends, which lost 2 bases and 4 bases, there was a span of 10 bases. From germline, CDR1 is MRHNA and CDR2 SNTAGT. CDR3 length: 14 residues. Clones were read by immunoSEQ multiplex PCR, and TCRdb kept only the in-frame ones, dropping some. This table has 120,000 or so clones, 88% appearing once. These data come from a study of blood T cell repertoires in COVID-19. For the study at large: PBMCs, B-cell-depleted T cells, or T cells provided the cDNA or gDNA that made up the material.

This sequence originates from a woman aged 45-60 years with active or convalescent COVID-19. The chain recombines TRBV6-4 with TRBJ2-3, with a weak D call TRBD1 (6 bases). Sequencing was done on a sample of peripheral blood. CDR3 bases: TGTGCCAGCAGTGACGGCAGGGGAGCAGATACGCAGTATTTT. This translates into CASSDGRGADTQYF.